Below, one T cell receptor beta chain is given with its context. Antigen unknown. The CDR3 has 15 amino acids. Germline CDR1 reads MNHEY; CDR2 reads SMNVEV (reference sequence). Trimming removed 2 bases at V and 4 bases at J, with 14 bases between. The immunoSEQ assay was version 4, run in survey mode. Sequencing was performed with immunoSEQ multiplex PCR; in TCRdb, only in-frame clones are kept and a portion is missing. The sample includes under 20,000 clones, roughly 74% of them seen just once. Cells were stimulated with CMV-infected fibroblast lysates at 8 to 10 ug/mL. CD4+ T cells upregulating both CD40 ligand and CD69 were sorted as responding cells. Stimulated PBMCs had first been depleted of CD8+ T cells. For approximately 17 hours, CD8-depleted PBMCs received anti-CD28/CD49d costimulation, a CD40-blocking antibody and enfuvirtide. This sample is part of a study of persistence of HIV-infected CD4 T cells. General study findings and limits: CMV- and Gag-responding cells had lower TCRbeta richness than CD3/CD28-responding cells.

The genes are TRBV27 and TRBJ1-1, with TRBD1 as a possible D gene (6 bases). The source material was CD4+ T cells sorted from PBMCs after 18-hour stimulation, sampled from a patient who received antiretroviral therapy. This sequence was found in an adult man with HIV who was CMV-seropositive. The CDR3 sequence: CASSLIGVGGTEAFF. As DNA, the CDR3 is TGTGCCAGCAGTTTAATAGGGGTAGGGGGCACTGAAGCTTTCTTT.